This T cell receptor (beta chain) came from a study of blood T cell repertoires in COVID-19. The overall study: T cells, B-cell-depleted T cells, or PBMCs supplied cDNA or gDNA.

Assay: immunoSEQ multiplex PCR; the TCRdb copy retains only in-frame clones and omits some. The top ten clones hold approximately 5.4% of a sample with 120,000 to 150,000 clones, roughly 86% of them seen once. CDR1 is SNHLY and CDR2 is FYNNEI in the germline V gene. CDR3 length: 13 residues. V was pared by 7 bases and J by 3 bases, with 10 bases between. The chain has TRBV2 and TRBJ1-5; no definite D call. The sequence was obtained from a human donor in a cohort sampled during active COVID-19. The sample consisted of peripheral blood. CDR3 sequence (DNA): TGTGCCAGCAAGGTCGGGGACAATCAGCCCCAGCATTTT. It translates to CASKVGDNQPQHF. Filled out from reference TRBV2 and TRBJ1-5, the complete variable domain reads EPEVTQTPSHQVTQMGQEVILRCVPISNHLYFYWYRQILGQKVEFLVSFYNNEISEKSEIFDDQFSVERPDGSNFTLKIRSTKLEDSAMYFCASKVGDNQPQHFGDGTRLSIL.